Listed below are T cell receptor beta chains from one sample, sequenced in a study of cytomegalovirus exposure and HLA in healthy donors. Repertoires were generated with immunoSEQ multiplex PCR, while TCRdb's copy carries only in-frame clones and drops some. The data show about 160,000 clones, with 65% to 80% seen just once and around 4% held by the top ten. The sample was PBMCs. These receptors originate from a middle-aged man in good health and CMV-seronegative. Each CDR3 is given without its conserved first and last residue.

CDR3 protein: ASSLVPRGSGGGETQY; V gene: TRBV7-2; J gene: TRBJ2-5
CDR3 protein: ASSSFSRQYYGYT; V gene: TRBV28; J gene: TRBJ1-2
CDR3 protein: ASSLLPGQGNEQF; V gene: TRBV7-2; J gene: TRBJ2-1
CDR3 protein: ASRRDSSYGYT; V gene: TRBV6-5; J gene: TRBJ1-2
CDR3 protein: ASSLEASGRDTQY; V gene: TRBV5-1; J gene: TRBJ2-3
CDR3 protein: ASSYLVGGTDTQY; V gene: TRBV6-5; J gene: TRBJ2-3
CDR3 protein: ASSLGSLLGNTIY; V gene: TRBV5-6; J gene: TRBJ1-3
CDR3 protein: ASAPTGDTNEKLF; V gene: TRBV5-1; J gene: TRBJ1-4
CDR3 protein: ASSPLTTGQLWNGYT; V gene: TRBV4-1; J gene: TRBJ1-2
CDR3 protein: ASSERGQGRPYGYT; V gene: TRBV6-1; J gene: TRBJ1-2
CDR3 protein: ASSSGDGQPQH; V gene: TRBV19; J gene: TRBJ1-5
CDR3 protein: ASSGASGGAGGELF; V gene: TRBV9; J gene: TRBJ2-2
CDR3 protein: ASSSTGTGTRKQY; V gene: TRBV27; J gene: TRBJ2-7
CDR3 protein: ASSFILTDTQY; V gene: TRBV5-4; J gene: TRBJ2-3
CDR3 protein: ASSLGLAGGRYTDTQY; V gene: TRBV7-6; J gene: TRBJ2-3
CDR3 protein: ASSLDQGWGNTEAF; V gene: TRBV11-2; J gene: TRBJ1-1
CDR3 protein: ASSLAFPGYT; V gene: TRBV11-2; J gene: TRBJ1-2
CDR3 protein: ASSASSGKHAGGYGYT; V gene: TRBV21-1; J gene: TRBJ1-2
CDR3 protein: ASSRPGGRQPQH; V gene: TRBV21-1; J gene: TRBJ1-5
CDR3 protein: ASSGRAGQF; V gene: TRBV2; J gene: TRBJ2-1
CDR3 protein: ASSPPGTGAYEQY; V gene: TRBV13; J gene: TRBJ2-7
CDR3 protein: ASQDRIRDGYT; V gene: TRBV25-1; J gene: TRBJ1-2
CDR3 protein: AWSAGGGAEAF; V gene: TRBV30; J gene: TRBJ1-1
CDR3 protein: ASSTYTDTQY; V gene: TRBV7-2; J gene: TRBJ2-3
CDR3 protein: ASSQPNTVNTEAF; V gene: TRBV4-2; J gene: TRBJ1-1
CDR3 protein: ASSPGPQQPQH; V gene: TRBV5-1; J gene: TRBJ1-5
CDR3 protein: ATLEQGDNTGELF; V gene: TRBV15; J gene: TRBJ2-2
CDR3 protein: ASSQGGDEKLF; V gene: TRBV4-1; J gene: TRBJ1-4
CDR3 protein: ASSASSYEQY; V gene: TRBV27; J gene: TRBJ2-7
CDR3 protein: ASSPPQLATGAGEQY; V gene: TRBV18; J gene: TRBJ2-7
CDR3 protein: ASSWGTGGFEQY; V gene: TRBV5-4; J gene: TRBJ2-7
CDR3 protein: AWSQGLGYGYT; V gene: TRBV30; J gene: TRBJ1-2
CDR3 protein: ASSLEGGETQY; V gene: TRBV7-6; J gene: TRBJ2-5
CDR3 protein: ASSRGQDGELF; V gene: TRBV5-4; J gene: TRBJ2-2
CDR3 protein: ASSYEGSTEAF; V gene: TRBV6-1; J gene: TRBJ1-1
CDR3 protein: ASSVGQDTSRAF; V gene: TRBV25-1; J gene: TRBJ1-1
CDR3 protein: ASRLLRSYEQY; V gene: TRBV27; J gene: TRBJ2-7
CDR3 protein: AIGQGGYT; V gene: TRBV7-9; J gene: TRBJ1-2
CDR3 protein: ASSQGERGGRETQY; V gene: TRBV4-1; J gene: TRBJ2-5
CDR3 protein: ASSQPTGVGGYT; V gene: TRBV4-1; J gene: TRBJ1-2
CDR3 protein: ASSVGTSGGIQETQY; V gene: TRBV9; J gene: TRBJ2-5
CDR3 protein: ASSLGNKQY; V gene: TRBV5-6; J gene: TRBJ2-7
CDR3 protein: ASSPLAGGTYEQY; V gene: TRBV6-5; J gene: -
CDR3 protein: ASSLAKGVNTEAF; V gene: TRBV5-4; J gene: TRBJ1-1
CDR3 protein: SVCKTGLLDTQY; V gene: TRBV29-1; J gene: TRBJ2-3